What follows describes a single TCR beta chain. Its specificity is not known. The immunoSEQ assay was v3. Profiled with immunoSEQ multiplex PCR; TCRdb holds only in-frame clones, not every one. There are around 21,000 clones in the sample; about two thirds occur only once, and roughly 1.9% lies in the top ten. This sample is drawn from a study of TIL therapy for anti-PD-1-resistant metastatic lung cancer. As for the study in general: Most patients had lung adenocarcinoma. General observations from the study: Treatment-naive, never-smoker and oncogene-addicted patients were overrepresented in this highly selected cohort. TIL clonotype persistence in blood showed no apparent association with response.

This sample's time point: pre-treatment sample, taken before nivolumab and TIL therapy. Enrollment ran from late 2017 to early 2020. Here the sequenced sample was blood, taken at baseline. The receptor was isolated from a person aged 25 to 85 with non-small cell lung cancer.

CDR3: CATSDPKGQTKNEQFF. DNA for the CDR3: TGTGCCACCAGTGATCCCAAGGGACAGACGAAAAATGAGCAGTTCTTC. This chain links TRBV24-1 with TRBJ2-1, with TRBD1 matching 7 bases. Germline assignment: CDR1 KGHDR and CDR2 SFDVKD. After removal of 3 bases from V and 7 bases from J, the junction contained 11 bases not matched to a gene. The CDR3 is made up of 16 amino acids.